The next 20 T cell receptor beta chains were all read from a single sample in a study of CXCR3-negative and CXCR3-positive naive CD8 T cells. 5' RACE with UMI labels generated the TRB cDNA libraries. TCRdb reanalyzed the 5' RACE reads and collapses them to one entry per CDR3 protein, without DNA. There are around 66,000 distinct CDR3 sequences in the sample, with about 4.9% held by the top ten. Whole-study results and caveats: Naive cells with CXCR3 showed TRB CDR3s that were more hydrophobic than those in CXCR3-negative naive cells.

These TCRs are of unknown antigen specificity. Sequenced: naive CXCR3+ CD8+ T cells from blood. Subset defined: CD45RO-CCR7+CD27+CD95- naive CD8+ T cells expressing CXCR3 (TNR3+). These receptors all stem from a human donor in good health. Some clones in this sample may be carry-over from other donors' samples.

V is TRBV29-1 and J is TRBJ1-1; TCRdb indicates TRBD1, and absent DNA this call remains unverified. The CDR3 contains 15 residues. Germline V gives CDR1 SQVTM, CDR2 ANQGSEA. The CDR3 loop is CSVGGGQSGDTEAFF.

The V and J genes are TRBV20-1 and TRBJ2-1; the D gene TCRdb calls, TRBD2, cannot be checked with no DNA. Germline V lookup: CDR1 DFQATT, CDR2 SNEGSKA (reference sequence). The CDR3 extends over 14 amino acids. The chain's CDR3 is CSARDGGIYNEQFF.

CDR3: CSVEDQGVNTEAFF. The gene calls are TRBV29-1 and TRBJ1-1. Germline CDR1 SQVTM, CDR2 ANQGSEA. This CDR3 region has 14 residues.

CDR3: CASRLADTEAFF. The chain is built from TRBV5-1 and TRBJ1-1. This CDR3 contains 12 residues. Germline lookup yields CDR1 SGHRS and CDR2 YFSETQ.

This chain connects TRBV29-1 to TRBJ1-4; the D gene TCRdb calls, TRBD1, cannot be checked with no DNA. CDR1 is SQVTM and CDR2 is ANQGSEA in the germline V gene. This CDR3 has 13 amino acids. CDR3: CSVEEGVGEKLFF.

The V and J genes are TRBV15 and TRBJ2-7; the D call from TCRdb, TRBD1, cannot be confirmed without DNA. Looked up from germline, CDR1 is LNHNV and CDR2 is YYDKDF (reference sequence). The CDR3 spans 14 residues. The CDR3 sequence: CATSGPGGQDEQYF.

CDR3 in amino acids: CASSSGQGSWETQYF. J is TRBJ2-5 and V is TRBV5-5; TCRdb's D call of TRBD1 is untestable without DNA. CDR1 is SGHKS and CDR2 is YYEKEE in the germline V gene (reference sequence). CDR3 length: 15 amino acids. The full variable domain, with the rest looked up from reference TRBV5-5 and TRBJ2-5, is DAGVTQSPTHLIKTRGQQVTLRCSPISGHKSVSWYQQVLGQGPQFIFQYYEKEERGRGNFPDRFSARQFPNYSSELNVNALLLGDSALYLCASSSGQGSWETQYFGPGTRLLVL.

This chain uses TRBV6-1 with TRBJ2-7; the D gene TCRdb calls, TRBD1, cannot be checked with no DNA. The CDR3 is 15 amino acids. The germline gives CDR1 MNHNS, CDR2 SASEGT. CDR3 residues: CASSEYGGMYYEQYF.

The CDR3 loop is CSALSFPENTEAFF. The chain recombines TRBV20-1 with TRBJ1-1. The CDR3 covers 14 residues. Germline CDR1 is DFQATT and CDR2 is SNEGSKA (reference sequence).

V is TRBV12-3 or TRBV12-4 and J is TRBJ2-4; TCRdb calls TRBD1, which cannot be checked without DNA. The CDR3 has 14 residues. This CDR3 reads CASSFRAWGDIQYF.

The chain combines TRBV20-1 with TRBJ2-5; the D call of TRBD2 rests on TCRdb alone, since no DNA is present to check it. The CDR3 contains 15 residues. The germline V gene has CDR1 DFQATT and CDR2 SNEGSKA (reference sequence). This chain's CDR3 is CSATPTSGYQETQYF.

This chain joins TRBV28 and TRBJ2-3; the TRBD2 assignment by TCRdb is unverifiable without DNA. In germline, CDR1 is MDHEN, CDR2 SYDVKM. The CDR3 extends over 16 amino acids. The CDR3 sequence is CASAPRAGGLTDTQYF.

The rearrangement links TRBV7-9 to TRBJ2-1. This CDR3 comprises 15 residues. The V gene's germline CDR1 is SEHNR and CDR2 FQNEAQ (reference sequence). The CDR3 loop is CASRQMQRMGNEQFF.

CDR3 sequence reads: CSVELTGGLGYTF. The V and J genes are TRBV29-1 and TRBJ1-2; TCRdb selects TRBD1, and the lack of DNA leaves this call unchecked. The CDR3 totals 13 residues. Germline V gene data show CDR1 as SQVTM and CDR2 as ANQGSEA.

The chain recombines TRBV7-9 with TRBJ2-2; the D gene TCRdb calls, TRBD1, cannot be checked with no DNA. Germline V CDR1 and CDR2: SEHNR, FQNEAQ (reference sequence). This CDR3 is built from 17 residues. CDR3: CASSPNLVRQHTGELFF.

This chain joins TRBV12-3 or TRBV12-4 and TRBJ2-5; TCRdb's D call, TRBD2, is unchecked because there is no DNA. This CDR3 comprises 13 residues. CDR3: CASVGTSYETQYF.

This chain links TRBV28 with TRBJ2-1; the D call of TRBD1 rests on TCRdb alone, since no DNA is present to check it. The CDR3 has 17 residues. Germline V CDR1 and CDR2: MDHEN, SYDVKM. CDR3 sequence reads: CASSYTPGQGTYNEQFF.

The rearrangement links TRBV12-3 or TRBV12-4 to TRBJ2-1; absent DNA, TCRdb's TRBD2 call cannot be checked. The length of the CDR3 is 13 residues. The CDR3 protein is CASSLDWENEQFF.

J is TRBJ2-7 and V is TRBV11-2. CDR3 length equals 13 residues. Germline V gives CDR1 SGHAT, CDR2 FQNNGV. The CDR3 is CASSLDGAYEQYF.

CDR3 protein: CASSSPPSGTDRTYF. The V and J genes are TRBV7-2 and TRBJ2-4; the TCRdb call, TRBD1, lacks DNA for checking. This CDR3 comprises 15 residues. Germline-derived CDR1 and CDR2 are SGHTA and FQGNSA. The full variable domain, its missing parts supplied by reference TRBV7-2 and TRBJ2-4, is GAGVSQSPSNKVTEKGKDVELRCDPISGHTALYWYRQSLGQGLEFLIYFQGNSAPDKSGLPSDRFSAERTGGSVSTLTIQRTQQEDSAVYLCASSSPPSGTDRTYFGAGTRLSVL.